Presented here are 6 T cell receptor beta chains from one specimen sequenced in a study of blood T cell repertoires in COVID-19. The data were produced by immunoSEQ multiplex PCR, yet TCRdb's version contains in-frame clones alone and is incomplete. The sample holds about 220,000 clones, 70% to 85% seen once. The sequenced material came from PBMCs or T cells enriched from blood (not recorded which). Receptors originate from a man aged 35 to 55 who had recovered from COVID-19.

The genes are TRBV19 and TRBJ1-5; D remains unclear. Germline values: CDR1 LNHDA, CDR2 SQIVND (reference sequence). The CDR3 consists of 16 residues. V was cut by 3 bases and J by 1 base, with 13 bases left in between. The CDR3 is CASSIKAGESNQPQHF. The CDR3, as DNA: TGTGCCAGTAGTATTAAGGCCGGGGAGAGCAATCAGCCCCAGCATTTT.

CDR3 amino acids: CASSFQRTGGGEQYF. DNA of the CDR3: TGTGCCAGCAGCTTTCAACGGACAGGGGGCGGCGAGCAGTACTTC. The rearrangement joins TRBV5-4 to TRBJ2-7; 11 nucleotides line up with TRBD1. With 2 bases clipped from V and 6 bases from J, the junction kept 7 bases outside the gene matches. This CDR3 is built from 15 residues. CDR1 is SGHNT, CDR2 YYREEE, per germline (reference sequence).

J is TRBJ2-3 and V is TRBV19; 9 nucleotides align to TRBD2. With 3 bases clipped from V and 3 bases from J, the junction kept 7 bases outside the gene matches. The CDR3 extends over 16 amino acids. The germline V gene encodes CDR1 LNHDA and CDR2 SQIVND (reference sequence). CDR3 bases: TGTGCCAGTAGTATCGGGAGCGGGGGGCCGACAGATACGCAGTATTTT. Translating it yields CASSIGSGGPTDTQYF.

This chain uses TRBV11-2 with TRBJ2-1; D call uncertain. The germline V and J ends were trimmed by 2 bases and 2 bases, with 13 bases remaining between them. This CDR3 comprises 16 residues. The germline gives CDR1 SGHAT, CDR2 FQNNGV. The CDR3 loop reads CASSLSPPPAYNEQFF. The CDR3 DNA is TGTGCCAGCAGCTTATCTCCCCCTCCAGCCTACAATGAGCAGTTCTTC.

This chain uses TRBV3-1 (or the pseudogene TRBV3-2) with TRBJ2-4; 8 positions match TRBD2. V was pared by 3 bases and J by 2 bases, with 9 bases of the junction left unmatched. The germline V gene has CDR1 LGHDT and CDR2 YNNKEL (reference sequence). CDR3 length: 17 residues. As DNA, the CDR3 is TGTGCCAGCAGCCATAGGAGAGATAGCGGGACCAAAAACATTCAGTACTTC. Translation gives CASSHRRDSGTKNIQYF.

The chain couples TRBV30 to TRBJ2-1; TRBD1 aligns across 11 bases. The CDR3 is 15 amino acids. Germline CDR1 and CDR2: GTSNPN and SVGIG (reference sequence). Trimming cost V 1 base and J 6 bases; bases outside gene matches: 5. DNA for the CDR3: TGTGCCTGGAGTGCGGACAGGGGGCGCATCAATGAGCAGTTCTTC. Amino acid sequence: CAWSADRGRINEQFF.